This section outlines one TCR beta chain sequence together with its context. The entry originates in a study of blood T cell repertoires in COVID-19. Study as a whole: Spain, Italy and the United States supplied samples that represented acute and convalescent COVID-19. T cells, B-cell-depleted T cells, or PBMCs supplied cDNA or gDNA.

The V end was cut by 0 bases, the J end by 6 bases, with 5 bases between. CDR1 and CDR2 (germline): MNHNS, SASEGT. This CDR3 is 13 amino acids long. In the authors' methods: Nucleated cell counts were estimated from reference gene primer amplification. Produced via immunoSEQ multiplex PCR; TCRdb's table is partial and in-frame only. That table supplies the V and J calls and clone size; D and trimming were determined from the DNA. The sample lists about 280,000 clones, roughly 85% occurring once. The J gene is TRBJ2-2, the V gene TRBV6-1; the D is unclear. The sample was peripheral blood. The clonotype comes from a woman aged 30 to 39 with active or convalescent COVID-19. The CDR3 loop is CASSEASSGELFF. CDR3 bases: TGTGCCAGCAGTGAAGCGAGTTCCGGGGAGCTGTTTTTT.